Sequencing of this T cell receptor (beta chain) was carried out in a study of blood T cells in healthy people across ages. Trimming took 4 bases from V and 7 from J, leaving 9 bases between them. From germline, CDR1 is SEHNR and CDR2 FQNEAQ (reference sequence). The CDR3 runs to 12 residues. For the second PCR, which ran for roughly 7 to 11 cycles, a sample-barcoded 5' primer and a J-beta primer mix were used. TCRdb called the 5' RACE reads again in MiXCR, with one record for every CDR3 protein. The sample has approximately 940,000 distinct CDR3 sequences; about 48% are singletons. The genes are TRBV7-9 and TRBJ2-3; the D call may be TRBD1 or TRBD2 (5 bases each). Input material: blood. This sequence originates from a man younger than 40 in good health. The CDR3 DNA sequence: TGTGCCAGCAGCTGGGGGTCGAATACGCAGTATTTT. Protein product: CASSWGSNTQYF.